These 25 T cell receptor beta chains were all obtained from the same sample, sequenced in a study of shared clonotypes between healthy human individuals (dated by TCRdb to the early 2020s). Libraries were made using the immunoSEQ multiplex PCR assay. Here the immuneACCESS table is served through TCRdb, limited to in-frame sequences with V and J called. Missing clones are a known gap in these copies; in checked studies unresolved V genes cover under half, and the rest lacks a known reason. This sample holds over 2 million clones; 85% to 95% were observed only once. The leading ten clones occupy 0.37% of the sample. The sample taken for sequencing was naive CD4+ T cells from PBMCs. The cell subset or site label corresponds to: CD45RA+ positively selected. The receptors shown here come from a man younger than 35 in good health. Some clones in this sample may be carry-over from other donors' samples.

CDR3 loop: CASSPGHGGLNTEAFF. DNA of the CDR3: TGTGCCAGCAGCCCCGGCCATGGGGGGCTGAACACTGAAGCTTTCTTT. The rearrangement uses TRBV7-3 and TRBJ1-1, with D perhaps matching TRBD1 (6 bases). V lost 5 bases to trimming and J lost 0 bases, with 16 bases between them. The CDR3 totals 16 residues. Germline V CDR1 and CDR2: SGHTA, FQGTGA.

The gene calls are TRBV28 and TRBJ1-1; no reliable D call. The V and J ends lost 8 bases and 0 bases respectively, with 13 bases between them. The length of the CDR3 is 14 residues. Looked up from germline, CDR1 is MDHEN and CDR2 is SYDVKM. CDR3 in DNA: TGTGCCAGCCCGCGTCCGGGTATGAACACTGAAGCTTTCTTT. Translation: CASPRPGMNTEAFF. Looking up the rest from reference TRBV28 and TRBJ1-1 gives the full variable domain: DVKVTQSSRYLVKRTGEKVFLECVQDMDHENMFWYRQDPGLGLRLIYFSYDVKMKEKGDIPEGYSVSREKKERFSLILESASTNQTSMYLCASPRPGMNTEAFFGQGTRLTVV.

The V gene is TRBV7-8, the J gene TRBJ1-3; D possibly corresponds to TRBD1 (6 bases). This CDR3 spans 14 amino acids. Looked up from germline, CDR1 is SGHVS and CDR2 is FQNEAQ. Trimming left V 0 bases short and J 6 bases short, with 9 bases between. DNA of the CDR3: TGTGCCAGCAGCTTAGCAGGGGGGATAAACACCATATATTTT. Its translation is CASSLAGGINTIYF.

J is TRBJ1-1 and V is TRBV5-4, with no clear D. The germline gives CDR1 SGHNT, CDR2 YYREEE (reference sequence). CDR3 length: 12 amino acids. The V and J ends lost 4 bases and 2 bases respectively, with 6 bases between them. CDR3 nucleotides: TGTGCCAGCAGCGCAGTTAACACTGAAGCTTTCTTT. This gives the protein CASSAVNTEAFF.

The chain combines TRBV2 with TRBJ2-2; 7 positions agree with TRBD2. This CDR3 comprises 15 residues. Germline-derived CDR1 and CDR2 are SNHLY and FYNNEI. Trimming removed 1 base from V and 4 bases from J; junction bases left unmatched: 3. The CDR3 region has the DNA TGTGCCAGCAGTGAAGGCGGGAGCGGCACCGGGGAGCTGTTTTTT. Its protein product is CASSEGGSGTGELFF.

The chain combines TRBV6-5 with TRBJ2-1, with D unclear. V was shortened by 2 bases and J by 7 bases, with 9 bases between the two germline ends. Germline CDR1 and CDR2: MNHEY and SVGAGI. The CDR3 runs 13 residues. For the CDR3, the DNA is TGTGCCAGCAGTTACAGTTCGGGTAATGAGCAGTTCTTC. It translates to CASSYSSGNEQFF.

The V and J genes are TRBV2 and TRBJ1-5; 7 nucleotides align to TRBD1. The V gene's germline CDR1 is SNHLY and CDR2 FYNNEI. The CDR3 sequence is 15 residues long. The V gene end was trimmed by 2 bases and the J gene end by 6 bases; junction bases not matched to a gene: 7. The CDR3 reads CASSESHPGGQPQHF. CDR3 sequence (DNA): TGTGCCAGCAGTGAATCCCACCCAGGGGGTCAGCCCCAGCATTTT. Full variable domain (remainder filled in from reference TRBV2 and TRBJ1-5): EPEVTQTPSHQVTQMGQEVILRCVPISNHLYFYWYRQILGQKVEFLVSFYNNEISEKSEIFDDQFSVERPDGSNFTLKIRSTKLEDSAMYFCASSESHPGGQPQHFGDGTRLSIL.

This chain joins TRBV29-1 and TRBJ2-7, with D possibly being TRBD1 (6 bases). Trimming removed 5 bases from V and 11 bases from J, with 19 bases in between. Germline V gene data show CDR1 as SQVTM and CDR2 as ANQGSEA. This CDR3 contains 12 residues. This chain's CDR3 is CSVLTQGPLEYF. In nucleotides, the CDR3 is TGCAGCGTTCTCACACAGGGCCCTTTGGAGTACTTC.

This clone was observed once. V and J are TRBV27 and TRBJ2-1, with D maybe TRBD2 (7 bases). The CDR3 covers 17 residues. The V gene's germline CDR1 is MNHEY and CDR2 SMNVEV (reference sequence). With 5 bases removed from V and 7 bases from J, the gap between germline ends came to 24 bases. CDR3 residues: CASSPPNGGRTGNEQFF. CDR3 DNA sequence: TGTGCCAGCAGTCCCCCCAATGGCGGGAGAACAGGGAATGAGCAGTTCTTC.

This rearrangement joins TRBV7-2 to TRBJ2-3; a weak D match, TRBD2 (6 bases). Germline lookup yields CDR1 SGHTA and CDR2 FQGNSA. V dropped 1 base and J dropped 4 bases, with 15 bases sitting between them. The CDR3 contains 16 residues. CDR3 DNA sequence: TGTGCCAGCAGCTTAGTAGGCGGGATGACTTCAGATACGCAGTATTTT. Translation: CASSLVGGMTSDTQYF.

This clone was seen a single time. The genes are TRBV28 and TRBJ2-2; TRBD2 aligns across 7 bases. The V and J ends lost 3 bases and 3 bases, in that order; junction bases with no gene match: 7. Germline CDR1 MDHEN, CDR2 SYDVKM. This CDR3 is built from 16 residues. The chain's CDR3 is CASSFYGRTDTGELFF. CDR3 nucleotides: TGTGCCAGCAGTTTTTACGGGAGGACCGACACCGGGGAGCTGTTTTTT.

The chain employs TRBV5-1 and TRBJ1-3, with D unclear. Trimming took off 6 bases at V and 2 bases at J, with 15 bases between the two ends. The CDR3 covers 15 residues. Germline V gene data show CDR1 as SGHRS and CDR2 as YFSETQ. CDR3 bases: TGCGCCAGCACTTCCATTCCAGGAACTGGAAACACCATATATTTT. This sequence encodes CASTSIPGTGNTIYF.

This chain uses TRBV21-1 with TRBJ2-7; the D call TRBD1 from the table was never checked on the DNA. TRBV21-1 is classified as a pseudogene. This CDR3 has 14 residues. CDR3 nucleotide sequence: TGTGCCAGCAGAAGGAAAGGGGGCGGGTACGAGCAGTACTTC. As protein: CASRRKGGGYEQYF.

The chain uses TRBV7-9 and TRBJ2-1, with D possibly being TRBD2 (5 bases). The germline gives CDR1 SEHNR, CDR2 FQNEAQ (reference sequence). Trimming shortened V by 1 base and J by 12 bases, and 10 bases separated the two germline ends. The CDR3 consists of 12 residues. The CDR3 reads CASSLVRERQFF. Written as DNA, the CDR3 is TGTGCCAGCAGCTTAGTACGGGAAAGGCAGTTCTTC.

The rearrangement joins TRBV9 to TRBJ2-7; D is unclear. CDR1 and CDR2 from the germline V gene are SGDLS and YYNGEE. The length of the CDR3 is 12 residues. Trimming took off 9 bases at V and 3 bases at J, with 13 bases between the two ends. The CDR3 DNA follows: TGTGCCATCCCGACCCTAATCTACGAGCAGTACTTC. Amino acid sequence: CAIPTLIYEQYF.

A note on this clone: Other nucleotide sequences from this sample produce the same CDR3. The V gene is TRBV20-1, the J gene TRBJ2-3, with D uncertain. CDR1 DFQATT and CDR2 SNEGSKA come from the germline V gene (reference sequence). There are 11 residues in the CDR3. Between the trimmed V and J ends, which lost 4 bases and 1 base, there was a span of 3 bases. CDR3 coding DNA: TGCAGTGCTATGGGCACAGATACGCAGTATTTT. It translates to CSAMGTDTQYF.

This chain joins TRBV5-1 and TRBJ2-4, with 7 bases lining up with TRBD1. There are 14 residues in the CDR3. Germline lookup yields CDR1 SGHRS and CDR2 YFSETQ. Trimming at V came to 1 base and at J to 3 bases, leaving 1 base not matched to a gene. DNA for the CDR3: TGCGCCAGCAGCTTGCCAGGGGGCAAAAACATTCAGTACTTC. It is translated as CASSLPGGKNIQYF.

V gene TRBV18 combines with J gene TRBJ1-4, with D maybe TRBD1 (6 bases). The CDR3 totals 13 residues. CDR1 and CDR2 (germline): KGHSH, LQKENI. Trimming took off 4 bases at V and 7 bases at J, with 10 bases between the two ends. The CDR3 coding sequence is TGTGCCAGCTCACGCGGAGGGGGTGAAAAACTGTTTTTT. This codes for CASSRGGGEKLFF.

This clone was picked up one time. The chain recombines TRBV4-3 with TRBJ2-6; D gene uncertain. Looked up from germline, CDR1 is LGHNA and CDR2 is YSLEER. Trimming cost V 0 bases and J 4 bases, with 10 bases left between them. This CDR3 spans 16 amino acids. The CDR3 region is CASSQEAEPGANVLTF. The CDR3 nucleotides read TGCGCCAGCAGCCAAGAAGCAGAGCCCGGGGCCAACGTCCTGACTTTC.

As concerns this clone: Other nucleotide sequences in the sample specify the same CDR3. The J gene is TRBJ1-3, the V gene TRBV28; D is unclear. The CDR3 sequence is 14 residues long. Per the germline V gene, CDR1 is MDHEN and CDR2 is SYDVKM. Trimming took off 6 bases at V and 1 base at J, with 10 bases between the two ends. The CDR3 is CASRAGGSGNTIYF. Here the CDR3 DNA reads TGTGCCAGCAGGGCCGGAGGGTCTGGAAACACCATATATTTT.

V and J are TRBV19 and TRBJ2-7, with 8 bases fitting TRBD2. The CDR3 is 13 residues long. V was clipped by 3 bases and J by 6 bases; unmatched bases: 4. The germline gives CDR1 LNHDA, CDR2 SQIVND (reference sequence). CDR3 sequence: CASSMGGTSEQYF. In DNA, the CDR3 is TGTGCCAGTAGTATGGGCGGGACTAGCGAGCAGTACTTC.

The rearrangement links TRBV5-4 to TRBJ1-5; D gene ambiguous. This CDR3 has 15 residues. Looked up from germline, CDR1 is SGHNT and CDR2 is YYREEE (reference sequence). V was clipped by 4 bases and J by 4 bases, with 15 bases between them. CDR3 sequence (DNA): TGTGCCAGCAGCGTCGAGGCTGGAGCAAATCAGCCCCAGCATTTT. Its translation: CASSVEAGANQPQHF.

The V and J genes are TRBV2 and TRBJ2-3; D perhaps matches TRBD2 (5 bases). With 6 bases removed from V and 2 bases from J, the gap between germline ends came to 12 bases. The CDR3 loop spans 14 amino acids. Germline loops: CDR1 SNHLY, CDR2 FYNNEI. CDR3 sequence: CASSWAGYTDTQYF. The CDR3 coding sequence is TGTGCCAGCAGCTGGGCGGGTTACACAGATACGCAGTATTTT.

The genes are TRBV30 and TRBJ2-5; the match to TRBD1 covers 7 bases. The CDR3 sequence is 14 residues long. CDR1 and CDR2 (germline): GTSNPN, SVGIG (reference sequence). The ends lost 3 bases at V and 5 bases at J; junction bases unmatched: 9. The CDR3: CAWRRAGGAETQYF. For the CDR3, the DNA is TGTGCCTGGAGGAGGGCAGGGGGTGCGGAGACCCAGTACTTC.

This clone was seen just once. The chain couples TRBV19 to TRBJ1-1; a weak D match, TRBD1 (6 bases). This CDR3 is built from 11 residues. V lost 9 bases and J lost 7, with 12 bases in between. Germline assignment: CDR1 LNHDA and CDR2 SQIVND (reference sequence). The CDR3 sequence: CASETGFEAFF. CDR3 coding DNA: TGTGCCAGCGAAACAGGGTTTGAAGCTTTCTTT.